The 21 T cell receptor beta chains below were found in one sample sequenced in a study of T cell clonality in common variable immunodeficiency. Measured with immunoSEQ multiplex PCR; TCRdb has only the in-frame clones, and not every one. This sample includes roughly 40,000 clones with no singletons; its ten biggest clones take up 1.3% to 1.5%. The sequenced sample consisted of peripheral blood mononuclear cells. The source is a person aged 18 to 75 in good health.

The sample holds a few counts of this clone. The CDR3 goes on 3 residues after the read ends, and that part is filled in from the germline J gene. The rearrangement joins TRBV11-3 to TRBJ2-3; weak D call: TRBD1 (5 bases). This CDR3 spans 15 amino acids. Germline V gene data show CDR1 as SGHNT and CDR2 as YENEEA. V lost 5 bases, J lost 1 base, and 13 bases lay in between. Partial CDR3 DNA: TGTGCCAGCAGCCCGGCGAGACAGCGCACAGATACG. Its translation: CASSPARQRTDT. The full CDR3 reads CASSPARQRTDTQYF.

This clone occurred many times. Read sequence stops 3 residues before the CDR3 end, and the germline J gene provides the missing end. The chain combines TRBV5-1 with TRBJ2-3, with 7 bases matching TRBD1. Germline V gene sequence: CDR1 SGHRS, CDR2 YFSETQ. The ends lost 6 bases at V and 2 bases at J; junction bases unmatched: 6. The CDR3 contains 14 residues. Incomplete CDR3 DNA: TGCGCCAGCACCCCGGGACAGATCACAGATACG. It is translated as CASTPGQITDT. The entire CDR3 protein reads CASTPGQITDTQYF. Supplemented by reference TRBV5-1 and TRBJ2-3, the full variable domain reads KAGVTQTPRYLIKTRGQQVTLSCSPISGHRSVSWYQQTPGQGLQFLFEYFSETQRNKGNFPGRFSGRQFSNSRSEMNVSTLELGDSALYLCASTPGQITDTQYFGPGTRLTVL.

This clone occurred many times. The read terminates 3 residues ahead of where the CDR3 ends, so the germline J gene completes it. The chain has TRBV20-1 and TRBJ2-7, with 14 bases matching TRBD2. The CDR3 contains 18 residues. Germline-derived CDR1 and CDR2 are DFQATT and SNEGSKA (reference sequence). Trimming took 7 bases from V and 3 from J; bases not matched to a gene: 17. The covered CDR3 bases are TGCAGTGTTGTAAGCAGATCATCCGGGACTAGCGGGGGCTACGAG. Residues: CSVVSRSSGTSGGYE. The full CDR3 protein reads CSVVSRSSGTSGGYEQYF.

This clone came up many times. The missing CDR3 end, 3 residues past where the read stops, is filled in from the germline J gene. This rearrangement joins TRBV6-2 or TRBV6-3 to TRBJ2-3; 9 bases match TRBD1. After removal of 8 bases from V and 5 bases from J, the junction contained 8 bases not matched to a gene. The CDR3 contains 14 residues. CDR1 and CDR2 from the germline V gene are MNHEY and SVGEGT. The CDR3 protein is CASAPGQGVDTQYF. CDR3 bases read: TGTGCCAGCGCACCGGGACAGGGCGTAGATACG.

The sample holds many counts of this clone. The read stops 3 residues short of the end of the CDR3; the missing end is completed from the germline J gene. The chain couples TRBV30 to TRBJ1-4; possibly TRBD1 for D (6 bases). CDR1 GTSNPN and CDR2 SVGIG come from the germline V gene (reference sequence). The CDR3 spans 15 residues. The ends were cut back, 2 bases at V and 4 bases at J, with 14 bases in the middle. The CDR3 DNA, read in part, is TGTGCCTGGAGTCCCCTAGGGGGTGGTAATGAAAAA. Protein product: CAWSPLGGGNEK. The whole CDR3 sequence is CAWSPLGGGNEKLFF.

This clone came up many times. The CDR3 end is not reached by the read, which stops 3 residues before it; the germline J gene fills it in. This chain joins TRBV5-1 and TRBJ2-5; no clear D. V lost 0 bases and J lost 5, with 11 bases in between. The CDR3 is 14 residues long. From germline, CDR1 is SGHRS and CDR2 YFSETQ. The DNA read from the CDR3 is TGCGCCAGCAGCTTGGCCGATCCCCGGGAGACC. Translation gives CASSLADPRET. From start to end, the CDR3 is CASSLADPRETQYF.

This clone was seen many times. CDR3 loop: CASTPSAGPPTQYF. Incomplete CDR3 DNA: TGTGCCAGCACCCCCTCAGCGGGTCCCCCGACC. The chain combines TRBV6-2 or TRBV6-3 with TRBJ2-5; the D gene is possibly TRBD2 (6 bases). The read gets to within 3 residues of the CDR3 end, and the germline J gene fills in the rest. The CDR3 extends over 14 amino acids. Trimming pared 7 bases from V and 7 bases from J, leaving 19 bases between. The germline gives CDR1 MNHEY, CDR2 SVGEGT.

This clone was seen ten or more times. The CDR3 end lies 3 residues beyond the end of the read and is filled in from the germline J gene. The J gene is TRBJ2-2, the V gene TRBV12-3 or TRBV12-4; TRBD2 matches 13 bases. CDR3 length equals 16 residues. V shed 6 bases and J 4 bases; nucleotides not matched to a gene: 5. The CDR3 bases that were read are TGTGCCAGCAGGATCGGGACTAGCGGGATCACCGGGGAG. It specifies CASRIGTSGITGE. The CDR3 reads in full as CASRIGTSGITGELFF.

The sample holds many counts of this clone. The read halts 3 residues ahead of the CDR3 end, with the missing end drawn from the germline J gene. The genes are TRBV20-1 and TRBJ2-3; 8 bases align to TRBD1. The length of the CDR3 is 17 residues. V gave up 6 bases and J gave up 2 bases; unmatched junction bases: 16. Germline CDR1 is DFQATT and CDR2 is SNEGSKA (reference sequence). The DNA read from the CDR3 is TGCAGTGCAACGCCAGACTTGGACAGGGAAAACACAGATACG. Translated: CSATPDLDRENTDT. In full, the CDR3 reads CSATPDLDRENTDTQYF.

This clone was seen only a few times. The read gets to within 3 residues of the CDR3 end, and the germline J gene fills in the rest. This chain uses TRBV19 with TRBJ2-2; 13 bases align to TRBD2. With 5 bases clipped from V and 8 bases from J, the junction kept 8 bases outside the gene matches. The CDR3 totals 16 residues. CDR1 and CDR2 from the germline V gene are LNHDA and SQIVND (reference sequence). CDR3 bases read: TGTGCCAGTAGTTACCTAGGACTAGCGGGAGCGGGGGAG. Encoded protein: CASSYLGLAGAGE. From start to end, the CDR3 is CASSYLGLAGAGELFF.

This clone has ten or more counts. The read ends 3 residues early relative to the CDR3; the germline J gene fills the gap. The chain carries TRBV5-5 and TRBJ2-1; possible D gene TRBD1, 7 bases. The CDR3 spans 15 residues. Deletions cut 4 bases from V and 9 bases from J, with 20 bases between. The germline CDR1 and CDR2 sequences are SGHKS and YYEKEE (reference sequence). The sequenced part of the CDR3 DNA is TGTGCCAGCAGCGGAACACAGGGGACTGTTGGTGAG. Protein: CASSGTQGTVGE. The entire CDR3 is CASSGTQGTVGEQFF.

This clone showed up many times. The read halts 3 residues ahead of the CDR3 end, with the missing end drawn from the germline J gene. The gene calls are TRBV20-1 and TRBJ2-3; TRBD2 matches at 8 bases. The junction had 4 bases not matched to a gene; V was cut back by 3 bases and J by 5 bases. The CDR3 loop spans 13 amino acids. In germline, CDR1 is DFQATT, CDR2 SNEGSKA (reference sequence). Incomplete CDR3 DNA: TGCAGTGCTAGGCGGGGGGTGGGAGATACG. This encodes CSARRGVGDT. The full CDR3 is CSARRGVGDTQYF.

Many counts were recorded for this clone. CDR3 DNA (partial): TGTGCCAGCAGCCAAGAGGGGGGGCTGGAA. As protein: CASSQEGGLE. The CDR3 reads in full as CASSQEGGLEAFF. V and J are TRBV14 and TRBJ1-1; a possible D gene is TRBD1 (6 bases). The read falls 3 residues short of the CDR3 end, and the missing part is taken from the germline J gene. CDR3 size: 13 residues. The germline gives CDR1 SGHDN, CDR2 FVKESK.

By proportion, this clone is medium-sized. The part of the CDR3 DNA that was read is TGCAGTGCTGACACCCCTCAGGGCAGGGGAGAAAAA. This sequence encodes CSADTPQGRGEK. In full, the CDR3 is CSADTPQGRGEKLFF. The chain recombines TRBV20-1 with TRBJ1-4, with a tentative D call TRBD1 (6 bases). The DNA ends 3 residues before the CDR3 does, and the rest of the CDR3 is filled in from the germline J gene. The V gene's germline CDR1 is DFQATT and CDR2 SNEGSKA (reference sequence). V lost 5 bases, J lost 8 bases, and 21 bases lay in between. This CDR3 region has 15 residues.

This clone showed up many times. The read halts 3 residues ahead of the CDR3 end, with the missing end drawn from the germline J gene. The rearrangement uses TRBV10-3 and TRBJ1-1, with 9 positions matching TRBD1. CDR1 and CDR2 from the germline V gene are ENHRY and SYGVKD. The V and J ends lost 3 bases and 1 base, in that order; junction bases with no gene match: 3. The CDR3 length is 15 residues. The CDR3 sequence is CAISDGTGRNTEAFF. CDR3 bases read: TGTGCCATCAGTGATGGGACAGGGAGGAACACTGAA.

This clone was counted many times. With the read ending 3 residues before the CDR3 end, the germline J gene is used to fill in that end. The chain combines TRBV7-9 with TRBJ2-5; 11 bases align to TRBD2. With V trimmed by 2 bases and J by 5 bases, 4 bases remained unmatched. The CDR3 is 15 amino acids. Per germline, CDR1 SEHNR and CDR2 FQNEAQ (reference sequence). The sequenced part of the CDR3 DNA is TGTGCCAGCAGCTTACTAGCGGGAGGTCGGGAGACC. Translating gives CASSLLAGGRET. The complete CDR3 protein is CASSLLAGGRETQYF.

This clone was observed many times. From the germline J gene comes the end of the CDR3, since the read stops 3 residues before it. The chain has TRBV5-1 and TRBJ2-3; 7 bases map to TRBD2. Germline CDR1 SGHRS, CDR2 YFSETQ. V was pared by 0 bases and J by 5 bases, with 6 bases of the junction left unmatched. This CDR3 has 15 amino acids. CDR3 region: CASSLGAGAGDTQYF. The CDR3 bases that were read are TGCGCCAGCAGCTTGGGGGCGGGAGCGGGAGATACG.

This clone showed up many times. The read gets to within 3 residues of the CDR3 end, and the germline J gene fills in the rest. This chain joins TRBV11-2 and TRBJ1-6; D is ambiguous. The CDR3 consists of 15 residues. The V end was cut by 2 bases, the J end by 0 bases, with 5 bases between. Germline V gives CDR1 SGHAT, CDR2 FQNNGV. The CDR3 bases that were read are TGTGCCAGCAGCTTACGTAACTCCTATAATTCACCC. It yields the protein CASSLRNSYNSP. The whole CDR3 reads CASSLRNSYNSPLHF.

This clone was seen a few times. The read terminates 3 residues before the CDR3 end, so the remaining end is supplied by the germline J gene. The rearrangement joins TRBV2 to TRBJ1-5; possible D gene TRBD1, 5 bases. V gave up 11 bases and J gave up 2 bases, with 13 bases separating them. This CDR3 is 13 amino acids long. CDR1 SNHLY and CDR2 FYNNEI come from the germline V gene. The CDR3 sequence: CAGKQEGNQPQHF. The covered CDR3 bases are TGTGCCGGCAAACAGGAGGGCAATCAGCCC.

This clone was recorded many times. CDR3 protein: CATNPGTQQETQYF. CDR3 DNA (partial): TGTGCCACCAACCCCGGCACACAGCAAGAGACC. The rearrangement joins TRBV24-1 to TRBJ2-5; D ambiguous. The read terminates 3 residues ahead of where the CDR3 ends, so the germline J gene completes it. Looked up from germline, CDR1 is KGHDR and CDR2 is SFDVKD. V shed 8 bases and J shed 2 bases, with 14 bases lying between them. The CDR3 totals 14 residues.

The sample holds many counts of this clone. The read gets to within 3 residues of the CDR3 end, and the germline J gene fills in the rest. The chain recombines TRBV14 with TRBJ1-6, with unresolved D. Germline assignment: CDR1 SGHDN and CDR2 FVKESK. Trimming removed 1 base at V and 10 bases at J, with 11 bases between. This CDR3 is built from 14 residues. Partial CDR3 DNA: TGTGCCAGCAGCCAAGTCATGTCCCAGTCACCC. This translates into CASSQVMSQSP. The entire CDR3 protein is CASSQVMSQSPLHF.